This paragraph covers one T cell receptor beta chain sequence. Germline loops: CDR1 SGHRS, CDR2 YFSETQ. V was cut by 1 base and J by 4 bases, with 14 bases left in between. The CDR3 runs 15 residues. Sequencing used immunoSEQ multiplex PCR; TCRdb keeps in-frame clones, though not all of them. The sample comprises about 13,000 clones, nearly 90% of which are singletons, and around 2.5% rests with the top ten. The entry originates in a study of blood T cell repertoires in COVID-19. Across the whole study: Some COVID-19 samples were acute and others convalescent; all came from the United States, Italy and Spain. PBMCs, B-cell-depleted T cells, or T cells provided the cDNA or gDNA that made up the material.

This rearrangement joins TRBV5-1 to TRBJ2-5; D possibly corresponds to TRBD1 (6 bases). The source material was peripheral blood. The clonotype was recovered from a human donor in a cohort sampled during active COVID-19. CDR3 DNA: TGCGCCAGCAGCTTGACAGGGAAGGGCGGAGAGACCCAGTACTTC. Residues: CASSLTGKGGETQYF.